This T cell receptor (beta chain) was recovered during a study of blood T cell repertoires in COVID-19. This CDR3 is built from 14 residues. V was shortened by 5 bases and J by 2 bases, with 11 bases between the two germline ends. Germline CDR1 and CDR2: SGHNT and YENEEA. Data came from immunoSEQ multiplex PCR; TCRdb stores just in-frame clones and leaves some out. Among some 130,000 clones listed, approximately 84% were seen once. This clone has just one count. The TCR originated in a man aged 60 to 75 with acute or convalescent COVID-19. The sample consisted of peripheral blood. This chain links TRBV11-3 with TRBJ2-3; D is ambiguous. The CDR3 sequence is CASSARGHTDTQYF. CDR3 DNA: TGTGCCAGCAGCGCTCGCGGCCACACAGATACGCAGTATTTT.